A selection of T cell receptor beta chains follows, all from one sample in a study of blood T cell repertoires in COVID-19. TCRdb's copy holds only in-frame clones and misses some; the assay was immunoSEQ multiplex PCR. Found here are roughly 200,000 clones, approximately 85% of them singletons; the top ten hold almost 5%. Material: peripheral blood. These receptors came from an elderly woman with acute or convalescent COVID-19. Each CDR3 is given with its conserved first and last residue. A D gene is named only where the DNA matches it firmly. Part of the rows lack a size; the others show once, few, many or a class for expanded clones.

TRBV21-1	.	.	TRBJ2-5	TGTGCCAGCAGCTCTCCCAGGGGAGAGACCCAGTACTTC	CASSSPRGETQYF
TRBV12-3/TRBV12-4	.	.	TRBJ2-7	TGTGCCAGCAGTTTGATGGAACAGGGCGAGCAGTACTTC	CASSLMEQGEQYF
TRBV29-1	.	.	TRBJ2-7	TGCAGCGTTAGAGGAGGAGGGGATCGGCAGTACTTC	CSVRGGGDRQYF
TRBV6-5	.	TRBD1	TRBJ1-4	TGTGCCAGCAGTATACCGGGACAGGGGCATGAAAAACTGTTTTTT	CASSIPGQGHEKLFF
TRBV19	.	.	TRBJ1-2	TGTGCCAGTAAACAGGGTGAGGTCTATGGCTACACCTTC	CASKQGEVYGYTF
TRBV5-1	.	.	TRBJ2-1	TGCGCCACCTCTTCGGGGTCGGCAGACTACAATGAGCAGTTCTTC	CATSSGSADYNEQFF
TRBV18	.	.	TRBJ2-2	TGTGCCAGCTCACGGGCGCAAGGTGGCACCGGGGAGCTGTTTTTT	CASSRAQGGTGELFF
TRBV27	.	.	TRBJ2-3	TGTGCCAGCAGCACCCTCGGAGATACGCAGTATTTT	CASSTLGDTQYF
TRBV19	.	TRBD1	TRBJ1-3	TGTGCCAGTAGTGCGGACAGGGGAAACACCATATATTTT	CASSADRGNTIYF
TRBV6-5	.	.	TRBJ2-7	TGTGCCAGCAGGATTAGCGGTACCTCCCCCTACGAGCAGTACTTC	CASRISGTSPYEQYF
TRBV16	.	.	TRBJ2-7	TGTGCCAGCAGCCGACTCGTGGCCCCGGGCGAGCAGTACTTC	CASSRLVAPGEQYF
TRBV19	.	TRBD1	TRBJ2-5	TGTGCCACCTCAATTCAAAACAGGGGGCCGGGTCAAGAGACCCAGTACTTC	CATSIQNRGPGQETQYF
TRBV18	once	TRBD1	TRBJ1-5	TGTGCCAGCTCACCCCAGGGGGCGCGGGATCAGCCCCAGCATTTT	CASSPQGARDQPQHF
TRBV10-3	.	TRBD1	TRBJ2-7	TGTGCCATCAGAGAGACAGGGAATGTTGGGGAGCAGTACTTC	CAIRETGNVGEQYF
TRBV30	.	TRBD1	TRBJ2-3	TGTGCCTGGAGTGTACTTTGGGGACAGGGTACAGATACGCAGTATTTT	CAWSVLWGQGTDTQYF
TRBV7-9	.	TRBD1	TRBJ1-1	TGTGCCAGCAGCATGACAGGGTTTGAAGCTTTCTTT	CASSMTGFEAFF
TRBV6-2/TRBV6-3	.	TRBD2	TRBJ2-6	TGTGCCAGCAGTTACACTACCGGAACTAGCGGGAGGGTTGGGGCCAACGTCCTGACTTTC	CASSYTTGTSGRVGANVLTF
TRBV6-7	.	.	TRBJ1-2	TGTGCCAGCAGTGCCTCCAGAGACTTAACCCATAACTATGGCTACACCTTC	CASSASRDLTHNYGYTF
TRBV25-1	few	.	TRBJ2-3	TGTGCCAGCAGTCCCCAGGTCGGCACAGATACGCAGTATTTT	CASSPQVGTDTQYF
TRBV27	.	.	TRBJ2-7	TGTGCCAGCAGTTTTGGCAGGGCTACTACCTACGAGCAGTACTTC	CASSFGRATTYEQYF
TRBV28	few	.	TRBJ2-2	TGTGCCTGTGGTCAGGCCCACCTTTATAACACCGGGGAGCTGTTTTTT	CACGQAHLYNTGELFF
TRBV5-5	.	.	TRBJ2-5	TGTGCCAGCAGCCGAGAACAGGGAAAAGAGACCCAGTACTTC	CASSREQGKETQYF
TRBV7-8	.	TRBD1	TRBJ1-3	TGTGCCAGCAGCTTAAAGGACAGGGTCGTTGGAAACACCATATATTTT	CASSLKDRVVGNTIYF
TRBV11-2	once	.	TRBJ1-1	TGTGCCAGCAGCCAAAATAGGGAGGGAGCTTTCTTT	CASSQNREGAFF
TRBV2	.	TRBD1	TRBJ1-2	TGTGCCAGCAGTGGGACAGGGGACTATGGCTACACCTTC	CASSGTGDYGYTF
TRBV19	.	.	TRBJ2-2	TGTGCCAGCCAGGATATGAACACCGGGGAGCTGTTTTTT	CASQDMNTGELFF
TRBV12-3/TRBV12-4	.	.	TRBJ2-7	TGTGCCAGCAGTTCGCAGGCTTCCTACGAGCAGTACTTC	CASSSQASYEQYF
TRBV7-3	.	TRBD1	TRBJ1-1	TGTGCCAGCAGCCCGACAGGGCTCAGCACTGAAGCTTTCTTT	CASSPTGLSTEAFF
TRBV5-1	.	TRBD2	TRBJ2-1	TGCGCCAGCAGCCAAGGACTAGCGGGAGGGGCTCTCGGTGAGCAGTTCTTC	CASSQGLAGGALGEQFF
TRBV9	.	TRBD1	TRBJ2-3	TGTGCCAGCAGCGGTTCAACTCGACAGGGGCCCACAGATACGCAGTATTTT	CASSGSTRQGPTDTQYF
TRBV5-6	few	TRBD2	TRBJ2-5	TGTGCCAGCAGCCCCCGATCAGCGGGAGGGGAGACCCAGTACTTC	CASSPRSAGGETQYF
TRBV7-2	.	TRBD1	TRBJ1-1	TGTGCCAGCACCCAAAACAGGGGAACTGAAGCTTTCTTT	CASTQNRGTEAFF
TRBV9	.	.	TRBJ1-3	TGTGCCAGCAGCACACGAGGAAACACCATATATTTT	CASSTRGNTIYF
TRBV27	.	TRBD1	TRBJ2-1	TGTGCCAGCAGTTTTTTAGGGGGCTCGGGCAATGAGCAGTTCTTC	CASSFLGGSGNEQFF
TRBV11-2	few	.	TRBJ1-2	TGTGCCAGCAGCTTAGAAACCACTTATGGCTACACCTTC	CASSLETTYGYTF
TRBV4-2	.	TRBD2	TRBJ2-1	TGTGCCAGCAGCCCTGGTGGTATGGGACTAGCGGGGTCCAATGAGCAGTTCTTC	CASSPGGMGLAGSNEQFF
TRBV5-1	.	TRBD2	TRBJ2-2	TGCGCCAGCAGCTTGGGCCCACGACTAGCGAAAACCGGGGAGCTGTTTTTT	CASSLGPRLAKTGELFF
TRBV6-1	.	TRBD2	TRBJ2-1	TGTGCCAGCAGTGAAAGCGGGGCCTCCTACAATGAGCAGTTCTTC	CASSESGASYNEQFF
TRBV11-3	.	TRBD1	TRBJ2-2	TGTGCCAGCAGCTCACAGGGGGCGGGCACCGGGGAGCTGTTTTTT	CASSSQGAGTGELFF
TRBV7-9	.	.	TRBJ1-1	TGTGCCAGCAGCTTACGTGTGAGGACTGAAGCTTTCTTT	CASSLRVRTEAFF
TRBV18	.	.	TRBJ1-2	TGTGCCAGCTCACAAATGACTTTAGCGTCCTCCCCCTATGGCTACACCTTC	CASSQMTLASSPYGYTF
TRBV27	.	.	TRBJ1-1	TGTGCCAGCAGCCCAAGGGGAGGTACTGAAGCTTTCTTT	CASSPRGGTEAFF
TRBV9	.	TRBD1	TRBJ1-2	TGTGCCAGCAGCCTTAATACAGGGGGCGCACACTATGGCTACACCTTC	CASSLNTGGAHYGYTF
TRBV4-3	.	.	TRBJ2-1	TGCGCCAGCAGTATGGCCCCCGGGGGTGACAATGAGCAGTTCTTC	CASSMAPGGDNEQFF
TRBV27	.	.	TRBJ1-2	TGTGCCAGCAGCCTAAGGTTGGCAGGGGAGCGAAACTATGGCTACACCTTC	CASSLRLAGERNYGYTF
TRBV5-4	.	TRBD1	TRBJ1-1	TGTGCCAGCAGCTCGAGACAGGGGGTGAACACTGAAGCTTTCTTT	CASSSRQGVNTEAFF
TRBV3-1/TRBV3-2	once	TRBD2	TRBJ2-7	TGTGCCAGCAGCCAAGTTCTAGCGGGAGGGCCACTTTACTTC	CASSQVLAGGPLYF
TRBV7-2	.	TRBD2	TRBJ2-5	TGTGCCAGCAGCTCATGGACTAGCGGGGTGGGGACCCAGTACTTC	CASSSWTSGVGTQYF
TRBV24-1	.	.	TRBJ2-1	TGTGCCACCAGTGATCGGACAGTTCGTTACAATGAGCAGTTCTTC	CATSDRTVRYNEQFF